Each of the 8 T cell receptor beta chains below was sequenced from the same sample in a study of blood T cells in healthy people across ages. The second PCR ran about 6 to 12 cycles with a sample-barcoded 5' primer and J-beta primers. TCRdb fed the 5' RACE reads into MiXCR, producing one record per CDR3 protein. Altogether 1,100,000 or so distinct CDR3 sequences are present, 35% to 55% being singletons, with the ten largest covering under 20%. Sample: blood. All receptors derive from a woman in her sixties or seventies in good health.

The rearrangement joins TRBV7-2 to TRBJ2-7; D not resolved. CDR3 length: 15 amino acids. V was shortened by 4 bases and J by 4 bases, with 17 bases between the two germline ends. The germline gives CDR1 SGHTA, CDR2 FQGNSA. The CDR3 region has the DNA TGTGCCAGCAGCTACCCCCGTGGGTTAGGGTACGAGCAGTACTTC. This gives the protein CASSYPRGLGYEQYF.

The chain links TRBV20-1 to TRBJ2-7; D not resolved. This CDR3 is 13 amino acids long. Germline V gene lookup returns CDR1 DFQATT and CDR2 SNEGSKA (reference sequence). The V end lost 3 bases, the J end lost 3 bases, and 12 bases lay between the germline ends. The chain's CDR3 is CSASPPPFYEQYF. CDR3 nucleotide sequence: TGCAGTGCTAGTCCCCCCCCGTTCTACGAGCAGTACTTC.

This clonotype was seen a single time. A much larger clonotype is one base distant, so this may be a read error. The rearrangement links TRBV12-3 or TRBV12-4 to TRBJ1-1; no definite D call. The CDR3 has 13 amino acids. Trimming took off 11 bases at V and 1 base at J, with 14 bases between the two ends. The CDR3 spells CAGTEGRNTEAFF. The CDR3 region has the DNA TGTGCCGGCACTGAAGGGAGGAACACTGAAGCTTTCTTT.

The chain joins TRBV2 to TRBJ2-7; 7 bases align to TRBD2. The DNA end is more similar to TRBJ2-5, so the J call may be wrong. This CDR3 has 11 residues. Germline assignment: CDR1 SNHLY and CDR2 FYNNEI. CDR3 loop: CASRREGTQYF. CDR3 DNA: TGTGCCTCTAGGAGGGAGGGGACCCAGTACTTC.

The chain has TRBV4-1 and TRBJ2-5; D unresolved. CDR1 is MGHRA, CDR2 YSYEKL, per germline. Between the trimmed V and J ends, which lost 3 bases and 7 bases, there was a span of 9 bases. The CDR3 has 12 residues. DNA for the CDR3: TGCGCCAGCAGCCAGGTCATGGGGACCCAGTACTTC. Protein product: CASSQVMGTQYF.

The chain employs TRBV18 and TRBJ2-3; 12 bases map to TRBD1. The junction had 9 bases not matched to a gene; V was cut back by 5 bases and J by 6 bases. The CDR3 totals 16 residues. Per germline, CDR1 KGHSH and CDR2 LQKENI. The CDR3: CASSDRDRGPLDTQYF. As DNA, the CDR3 is TGTGCCAGCTCAGACCGGGACAGGGGGCCGTTGGATACGCAGTATTTT.

The chain is built from TRBV28 and TRBJ2-7; tentatively, D is TRBD1 or TRBD2 (5 bases each). The germline gives CDR1 MDHEN, CDR2 SYDVKM. Deletions cut 2 bases from V and 7 bases from J, with 18 bases between. CDR3 size: 15 residues. CDR3 bases: TGTGCCAGCAGTTTAAGGCTTGGGGGAACCCGGGAGCAGTACTTC. Translation gives CASSLRLGGTREQYF.

The chain recombines TRBV7-9 with TRBJ2-7, with TRBD2 identical over 7 bases. Germline V gene sequence: CDR1 SEHNR, CDR2 FQNEAQ (reference sequence). The V and J ends lost 5 bases and 3 bases, in that order; junction bases with no gene match: 10. The CDR3 totals 15 residues. The CDR3 nucleotides read TGTGCCAGCAGCCGTAAGGGAGGGCTTAACTACGAGCAGTACTTC. This encodes CASSRKGGLNYEQYF.